This TCR beta chain came from a study of regulatory T cells in long-lasting Graves disease. Investigators prepared the TCR beta libraries by applying iRepertoire HTBI primers and Arm-PCR of CDR3 regions. TCRdb re-called the multiplex PCR reads through MiXCR, storing one row per CDR3 protein. Of 350,000 to 500,000 distinct CDR3 sequences listed, about a sixth were seen once; the top ten hold about 10%. As for time point: newly diagnosed GD, antithyroid drugs for less than 3 months. PBMC-extracted RNA yielded the TCR library. At least ten counts were recorded for this clonotype. J gave up 0 bases and V 0 bases, and 5 bases lay outside the gene matches. Germline lookup yields CDR1 SGHRS and CDR2 YFSETQ. This CDR3 is 18 amino acids long. These data also formed part of another study, on T cells in Graves' hyperthyroidism and ophthalmopathy. From that second work: With the HTBI primer set, the TCR CDR3 went through a first round of RT-PCR.

The sample was peripheral blood mononuclear cells (PBMCs), taken at new diagnosis, from a patient treated with antithyroid drugs. This chain joins TRBV5-1 and TRBJ2-1, with 11 bases identical to TRBD2. The sequence was collected from a woman aged 25 to 39 with Graves disease. The CDR3 loop reads CASSLAHLAGGSYNEQFF. The CDR3 nucleotides are TGCGCCAGCAGCTTGGCTCATCTAGCGGGAGGCTCCTACAATGAGCAGTTCTTC.